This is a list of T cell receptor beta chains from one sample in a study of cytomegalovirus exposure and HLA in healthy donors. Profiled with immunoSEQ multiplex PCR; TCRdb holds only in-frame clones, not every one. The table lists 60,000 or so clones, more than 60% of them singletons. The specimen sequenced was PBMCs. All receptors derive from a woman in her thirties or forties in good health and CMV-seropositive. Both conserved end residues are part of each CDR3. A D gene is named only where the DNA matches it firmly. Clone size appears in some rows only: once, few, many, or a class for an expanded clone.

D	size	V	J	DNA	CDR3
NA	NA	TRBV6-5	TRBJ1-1	TGTGCCAGCAGTTACAACAGGAACCTGAACACTGAAGCTTTCTTT	CASSYNRNLNTEAFF
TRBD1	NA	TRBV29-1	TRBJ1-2	TGCAGCGTTGAGGGACGACAGGGTCGGGGCTACACCTTC	CSVEGRQGRGYTF
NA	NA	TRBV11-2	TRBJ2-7	TGTGCCAGCAGCTTCTCTCTCTACGAGCAGTACTTC	CASSFSLYEQYF
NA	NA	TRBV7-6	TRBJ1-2	TGTGCCAGCAGCTTAGAGCTGGGGGCGAGCTATGGCTACACCTTC	CASSLELGASYGYTF
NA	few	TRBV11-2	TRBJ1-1	TGTGCCAGCAGCTTAGACGGTCTGAACACTGAAGCTTTCTTT	CASSLDGLNTEAFF
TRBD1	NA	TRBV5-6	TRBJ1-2	TGTGCCAGCAGCCTAGGACAGGGCCACTATGGCTACACCTTC	CASSLGQGHYGYTF
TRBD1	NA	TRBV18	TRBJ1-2	TGTGCCAGCTCCGCGACAGGGAAAGACTATGGCTACACCTTC	CASSATGKDYGYTF
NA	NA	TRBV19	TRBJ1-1	TGTGCCAGTAGTGTAAAATCAGAGAACACTGAAGCTTTCTTT	CASSVKSENTEAFF
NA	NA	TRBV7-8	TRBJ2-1	TGTGCCAGCAGCTTTTCCGGAGGGAACAATGAGCAGTTCTTC	CASSFSGGNNEQFF
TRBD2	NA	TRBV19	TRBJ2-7	TGTGCCAGTAGTATAGGGACTAGAGACGAGCAGTACTTC	CASSIGTRDEQYF
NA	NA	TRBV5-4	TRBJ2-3	TGTGCCAGCAGTGAGGGAGGCGCAGATACGCAGTGTTTT	CASSEGGADTQCF
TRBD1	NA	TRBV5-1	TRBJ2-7	TGCGCCAGCAGCTTGGATGGACAGGGGGAGGGCTACGAGCAGTACTTC	CASSLDGQGEGYEQYF
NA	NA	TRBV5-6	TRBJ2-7	TGTGCCAGCAATGATGAGAAGACATCCCTCCGCGAGCAGTACTTC	CASNDEKTSLREQYF